Sequencing of this T cell receptor (beta chain) was carried out in a study of human T cells and chemical hapten exposure. It was the library that attached unique molecular identifiers to individual cDNA molecules. TCRdb passed the RACE reads through MiXCR, listing each CDR3 protein once. The profile shows some 170,000 distinct CDR3 sequences, approximately 20% of them singletons. Looked up from germline, CDR1 is SQVTM and CDR2 is ANQGSEA. The ends lost 3 bases at V and 0 bases at J; junction bases unmatched: 5. The CDR3 contains 16 residues. Time point given: patch test 1, 2 weeks after DPC sensitization. Documented treatment: therapeutic diphenylcyclopropenone sensitization with weekly scalp DPC. At every patch-test visit, blood was drawn before the patch test was applied. Whole blood, unfractionated, served as the material for total RNA extraction.

The V gene is TRBV29-1, the J gene TRBJ2-1; 10 nucleotides match TRBD2. The specimen was whole blood, collected in connection with sensitization to the hapten diphenylcyclopropenone (DPC). This clonotype was obtained from a woman aged 50 to 60 with alopecia areata. Some clones in this sample may be carry-over from other donors' samples. In DNA form, the CDR3 reads TGCAGCGTTGATGCCCTAGCGGGAGCCTCCTACAATGAGCAGTTCTTC. Translated, it gives CSVDALAGASYNEQFF.